One and the same sample provided the 14 T cell receptor beta chains below, sequenced in a study of CD8+ T cells in alopecia areata. Extraction and reverse transcription of RNA yielded cDNA as the sequencing template. Assay used: immunoSEQ multiplex PCR; TCRdb lists only in-frame clones, some missing. The sample lists some 150,000 clones, about 70% seen once, with more than 9.5% in the top ten. Sequenced here: CD8+ T cells sorted from blood, sampled at week 0. The receptor set was obtained from a human donor with alopecia areata.

The chain couples TRBV29-1 to TRBJ2-1; 11 nucleotides line up with TRBD1. Germline CDR1 SQVTM, CDR2 ANQGSEA. V lost 6 bases, J lost 2 bases, and 9 bases stayed unmatched. The CDR3 extends over 16 amino acids. This chain's CDR3 is CSVNAGQGATYNEQFF. The CDR3, as DNA: TGCAGCGTGAATGCTGGACAGGGGGCCACCTACAATGAGCAGTTCTTC.

The chain joins TRBV11-1 to TRBJ2-5; TRBD2 matches at 7 bases. The trim removed 3 bases at V and 1 base at J, leaving 5 bases unmatched. The CDR3 is 15 amino acids. Germline values: CDR1 SGHAT, CDR2 FQDESV (reference sequence). CDR3 in amino acids: CASSLDGGFQETQYF. As DNA, the CDR3 is TGTGCCAGCAGCTTGGACGGGGGGTTCCAAGAGACCCAGTACTTC.

The chain joins TRBV10-3 to TRBJ2-7, with 9 bases matching TRBD1. Germline lookup yields CDR1 ENHRY and CDR2 SYGVKD. V lost 3 bases to trimming and J lost 2 bases; unmatched junction nucleotides: 5. The CDR3 extends over 15 amino acids. As DNA, the CDR3 is TGTGCCATCAGTGATGTACAGGGGGCGACCTACGAGCAGTACTTC. Its protein product is CAISDVQGATYEQYF.

The chain employs TRBV4-1 and TRBJ2-1, with D unclear. V was clipped by 3 bases and J by 6 bases, with 6 bases between them. This CDR3 comprises 12 residues. CDR1 and CDR2 from the germline V gene are MGHRA and YSYEKL. The CDR3 DNA follows: TGCGCCAGCAGCCATAGTCCCAATGAGCAGTTCTTC. Translating gives CASSHSPNEQFF.

This chain links TRBV18 with TRBJ1-4; D gene ambiguous. CDR1 is KGHSH, CDR2 LQKENI, per germline. V shed 4 bases and J shed 0 bases, with 6 bases lying between them. The CDR3 is 14 residues long. CDR3: CASSRTSTNEKLFF. CDR3 in DNA: TGTGCCAGCTCACGGACGTCAACTAATGAAAAACTGTTTTTT. The complete variable domain, with remaining parts taken from reference TRBV18 and TRBJ1-4, reads NAGVMQNPRHLVRRRGQEARLRCSPMKGHSHVYWYRQLPEEGLKFMVYLQKENIIDESGMPKERFSAEFPKEGPSILRIQQVVRGDSAAYFCASSRTSTNEKLFFGSGTQLSVL.

The chain is built from TRBV30 and TRBJ1-6; 8 nucleotides match TRBD1. The CDR3 sequence is 14 residues long. J gave up 8 bases and V 1 base, and 4 bases lay outside the gene matches. The germline CDR1 and CDR2 sequences are GTSNPN and SVGIG (reference sequence). The CDR3 DNA is TGTGCCTGGAGTGCGGGACAGGATGATTCACCCCTCCACTTT. Translation: CAWSAGQDDSPLHF.

The rearrangement links TRBV4-1 to TRBJ2-7; a weak D match, TRBD1 (6 bases). The CDR3 is made up of 14 amino acids. Trimming pared 0 bases from V and 3 bases from J, leaving 9 bases between. CDR1 is MGHRA, CDR2 YSYEKL, per germline. This chain's CDR3 is CASSQEGRGYEQYF. CDR3 nucleotides: TGCGCCAGCAGCCAAGAGGGCAGGGGCTACGAGCAGTACTTC.

This chain links TRBV29-1 with TRBJ2-1, with 8 nucleotides matching TRBD2. Per the germline V gene, CDR1 is SQVTM and CDR2 is ANQGSEA. This CDR3 contains 12 residues. The ends lost 7 bases at V and 10 bases at J; junction bases unmatched: 9. CDR3 residues: CSAGRLAREQFF. CDR3 bases: TGCAGCGCCGGTAGACTAGCGAGGGAGCAGTTCTTC.

The chain couples TRBV9 to TRBJ2-1; 8 bases map to TRBD2. J lost 6 bases, V lost 7 bases, and 6 bases had no gene match. Looked up from germline, CDR1 is SGDLS and CDR2 is YYNGEE. The CDR3 is 13 residues long. DNA for the CDR3: TGTGCCAGCGAAGCGGGGGCGGGCAATGAGCAGTTCTTC. Translation gives CASEAGAGNEQFF. The full variable domain, in which reference TRBV9 and TRBJ2-1 provide the parts outside the CDR3, is DSGVTQTPKHLITATGQRVTLRCSPRSGDLSVYWYQQSLDQGLQFLIQYYNGEERAKGNILERFSAQQFPDLHSELNLSSLELGDSALYFCASEAGAGNEQFFGPGTRLTVL.

V gene TRBV29-1 combines with J gene TRBJ2-5, with 7 nucleotides matching TRBD1. The ends lost 3 bases at V and 4 bases at J; junction bases unmatched: 5. The germline gives CDR1 SQVTM, CDR2 ANQGSEA. There are 13 residues in the CDR3. This chain's CDR3 is CSVDSRQGETQYF. DNA for the CDR3: TGCAGCGTTGACTCGCGACAGGGAGAGACCCAGTACTTC.

Comment on this clone: The junction differs from germline at one of its ends, possibly a read error. The V call is TRBV13, the J call TRBJ2-7; 9 nucleotides align to TRBD2. Germline V gene lookup returns CDR1 PRHDT and CDR2 FYEKMQ (reference sequence). This CDR3 region has 15 residues. This CDR3 reads CASSPGLANTYQQYF. CDR3 nucleotides: TGTGCCAGCAGCCCGGGACTAGCAAACACCTACCAGCAGTACTTC. The whole variable domain, filled in from reference TRBV13 and TRBJ2-7, reads AAGVIQSPRHLIKEKRETATLKCYPIPRHDTVYWYQQGPGQDPQFLISFYEKMQSDKGSIPDRFSAQQFSDYHSELNMSSLELGDSALYFCASSPGLANTYQQYFGPGTRLTVT.

The rearrangement joins TRBV9 to TRBJ2-3; TRBD1 matches at 8 bases. The length of the CDR3 is 13 residues. V was clipped by 0 bases and J by 12 bases; unmatched bases: 6. Per the germline V gene, CDR1 is SGDLS and CDR2 is YYNGEE. DNA of the CDR3: TGTGCCAGCAGCGTAGCTTTGACAGGGGAACAGTATTTT. As protein: CASSVALTGEQYF.

The chain has TRBV6-6 and TRBJ1-2, with D maybe TRBD1 (6 bases). Germline V gene lookup returns CDR1 MNHNY and CDR2 SVGAGI (reference sequence). The V gene lost 1 base and the J gene lost 8 bases, with 11 bases spanning the gap. The CDR3 runs 13 residues. The CDR3 DNA sequence: TGTGCCAGCAGTTACTGGCAGGGGTACGGCTACACCTTC. Protein product: CASSYWQGYGYTF.

The CDR3 nucleotides are TGTGCCAGCAGCTTTCGGGGGGGAAAAGCCAAAAACATTCAGTACTTC. It specifies CASSFRGGKAKNIQYF. This chain uses TRBV13 with TRBJ2-4; 8 bases match TRBD2. Per germline, CDR1 PRHDT and CDR2 FYEKMQ (reference sequence). Trimming at V came to 3 bases and at J to 0 bases, leaving 4 bases not matched to a gene. The CDR3 extends over 16 amino acids.